These T cell receptor beta chains were read from a single sample in a study of cytomegalovirus exposure and HLA in healthy donors. Method: immunoSEQ multiplex PCR; TCRdb's copy keeps in-frame clones and lacks some. The repertoire includes about 160,000 clones, around four fifths of them detected once, and roughly 10% sits in the top ten. What was sequenced was PBMCs. These receptors all come from a man younger than 35 in good health and CMV-seropositive. CDR3s include the opening cysteine and the closing phenylalanine or tryptophan. A D gene is named only where the DNA matches it firmly. Size values are once, few and many counts, or a class for expanded clones, and some rows have none.

TRBD1	TRBJ1-1	TRBV30	-	TGTGCCTGGGCAGGGGGCTATGGAAAACCCACTGAAGCTTTCTTT	CAWAGGYGKPTEAFF
-	TRBJ1-1	TRBV29-1	-	TGCAGCATTATACAGAACACTGAAGCTTTCTTT	CSIIQNTEAFF
TRBD2	TRBJ2-1	TRBV5-4	-	TGTGCCAGCAGCTGGGCCCCTGAGGGGTGGGGGGGTGACAATGAGCAGTTCTTC	CASSWAPEGWGGDNEQFF
-	TRBJ2-3	TRBV7-6	once	TGTGCCAGCAGCGACCCCTATCTGGGGCCAGATACGCAGTATTTT	CASSDPYLGPDTQYF
-	TRBJ1-1	TRBV19	-	TGTGCCAGTAGTATAGTTCAGGGAGGAACTGAAGCTTTCTTT	CASSIVQGGTEAFF
TRBD1	TRBJ1-4	TRBV6-6	-	TGTGCCAGCAACCCATCACAGGGGGCGGGTGAAAAACTGTTTTTT	CASNPSQGAGEKLFF
-	TRBJ1-4	TRBV28	-	TGTGCCAGTGCCCAGGGGAGTGAAAAACTGTTTTTT	CASAQGSEKLFF
-	TRBJ2-7	TRBV19	-	TGTGCCACCTCGTTTGAGGGACAAAGCTCCTACGAGCAGTACTTC	CATSFEGQSSYEQYF
TRBD1	TRBJ1-1	TRBV25-1	-	TGTGCCAGCAGCGACAGGGGCACTGAAGCTTTCTTT	CASSDRGTEAFF
-	TRBJ2-5	TRBV19	-	TGTGCCAGTAGTAGCAGTGGCCAAGAGACCCAGTACTTC	CASSSSGQETQYF
TRBD2	TRBJ2-7	TRBV5-6	-	TGTGCCAGCAGCTTGGACGGACTAGCGGGCCAGTACGAGCAGTACTTC	CASSLDGLAGQYEQYF
-	TRBJ2-3	TRBV7-6	-	TGTGCCAGCAGCTCGATATTCCCAGGAACAGATACGCAGTATTTT	CASSSIFPGTDTQYF
-	TRBJ1-2	TRBV4-3	-	TGCGCCAGCAGCCAAGACCCTACAGGGAACTATGGCTACACCTTC	CASSQDPTGNYGYTF
-	TRBJ2-2	TRBV4-3	-	TGCGCCAGCAGCCAAGGTGTCGTGACCGGGGAGCTGTTTTTT	CASSQGVVTGELFF
-	TRBJ1-1	TRBV28	once	TGTGCCAGCAAGGGGGGGCGGGACACTGAAGCTTTCTTT	CASKGGRDTEAFF
-	TRBJ1-2	TRBV5-4	-	TGTGCCAGCAGCTTGGAAACTTATGGCTACACCTTC	CASSLETYGYTF
-	TRBJ2-1	TRBV2	-	TGTGCCAGCAGGGGGCAGTGGGGGGGCCGAGGGGAGCAGTTCTTC	CASRGQWGGRGEQFF
TRBD1	TRBJ2-1	TRBV9	once	TGTGCCAGCAGCGTAGTTGGGACAGGGGATGAGCAGTTCTTC	CASSVVGTGDEQFF